A single sample gave rise to the 22 T cell receptor beta chains below, sequenced in a study of T-cell memory formation after mild COVID-19. TCRdb recomputed calls from the 5' RACE reads with MiXCR, one row per CDR3 protein. Altogether under 150,000 distinct CDR3 sequences are present, about 20% being singletons, with the ten largest covering approximately 40%. Sequenced sample: PBMCs or a T cell subset sorted from them (not recorded which). The receptors come from a young man who had mild COVID-19 (a few samples of this study predate the infection). Cell type and time point are not known.

This clonotype was seen more than once but under ten times. V gene TRBV4-3 combines with J gene TRBJ2-3; weak D call: TRBD2 (5 bases). The ends were cut back, 0 bases at V and 11 bases at J, with 21 bases in the middle. The length of the CDR3 is 16 residues. Germline V gene sequence: CDR1 LGHNA, CDR2 YSLEER. DNA for the CDR3: TGCGCCAGCAGCCAAGATCTAGCTGGGATGTTATTCGGGCAGTATTTT. Translated, it gives CASSQDLAGMLFGQYF.

This clonotype was detected a few times. This sequence joins TRBV7-2 and TRBJ1-1; TRBD1 is a possible D gene (6 bases). V gave up 5 bases and J gave up 8 bases, with 21 bases separating them. The germline V gene has CDR1 SGHTA and CDR2 FQGNSA. The CDR3 extends over 15 amino acids. This CDR3 reads CASSRPLDSRMEAFF. Here the CDR3 DNA reads TGTGCCAGCAGCCGCCCGCTGGACAGCCGAATGGAAGCTTTCTTT.

V is TRBV18 and J is TRBJ2-1; D remains ambiguous. V was trimmed by 3 bases and J by 5 bases, leaving 14 bases between them. Germline V CDR1 and CDR2: KGHSH, LQKENI. This CDR3 comprises 15 residues. CDR3 amino acids: CASSPAMGLHNEQFF. The CDR3 DNA follows: TGTGCCAGCTCACCGGCCATGGGTCTCCACAATGAGCAGTTCTTC.

The rearrangement links TRBV27 to TRBJ2-5, with 8 bases identical to TRBD1. Germline trimming cut 7 bases from V and 5 bases from J; bases unmatched to any gene: 9. The CDR3 extends over 14 amino acids. CDR1 MNHEY and CDR2 SMNVEV come from the germline V gene (reference sequence). In DNA, the CDR3 is TGTGCCAGCACTAACAGGGGGATGGGGGAGACCCAGTACTTC. Protein: CASTNRGMGETQYF.

The rearrangement joins TRBV4-1 to TRBJ2-5; 9 bases match TRBD1. In germline, CDR1 is MGHRA, CDR2 YSYEKL. The trim removed 4 bases at V and 0 bases at J, leaving 18 bases unmatched. This CDR3 comprises 20 residues. CDR3 in DNA: TGCGCCAGCAGCCTGCGACCTCCCAGGACAGGGGATGAGTACCAAGAGACCCAGTACTTC. Protein: CASSLRPPRTGDEYQETQYF.

The V gene is TRBV12-3 or TRBV12-4, the J gene TRBJ2-1; a possible D gene is TRBD1 (7 bases). The CDR3 is 13 amino acids. With 11 bases removed from V and 8 bases from J, the gap between germline ends came to 19 bases. Here the CDR3 DNA reads TGTGCCGTGAGTCAGGGGGGTCTCGATGAGCAGTTCTTC. As protein: CAVSQGGLDEQFF.

The chain is built from TRBV9 and TRBJ2-2; TRBD2 might be the D (5 bases). The CDR3 totals 13 residues. Trimming removed 4 bases from V and 6 bases from J, with 10 bases in between. Germline V gives CDR1 SGDLS, CDR2 YYNGEE. In DNA form, the CDR3 reads TGTGCCAGCAGCATCGGGGTCGCCGGGGAGCTGTTTTTT. This sequence encodes CASSIGVAGELFF. Supplemented by reference TRBV9 and TRBJ2-2, the full variable domain reads DSGVTQTPKHLITATGQRVTLRCSPRSGDLSVYWYQQSLDQGLQFLIQYYNGEERAKGNILERFSAQQFPDLHSELNLSSLELGDSALYFCASSIGVAGELFFGEGSRLTVL.

The gene calls are TRBV12-3 or TRBV12-4 and TRBJ2-3; D is unresolved. The CDR3 length is 12 residues. Between the trimmed V and J ends, which lost 7 bases and 4 bases, there was a span of 9 bases. As DNA, the CDR3 is TGTGCCAGCATCTCCGGTCCAGATACGCAGTATTTT. This translates into CASISGPDTQYF.

This clonotype was picked up a small number of times. The J gene is TRBJ2-2, the V gene TRBV29-1; D is unresolved. Germline-derived CDR1 and CDR2 are SQVTM and ANQGSEA. The CDR3 extends over 11 amino acids. V was pared by 6 bases and J by 5 bases, with 7 bases between. The CDR3 loop reads CSVRRTGELFF. CDR3 nucleotides: TGCAGCGTCCGACGGACCGGGGAGCTGTTTTTT.

In its sample, this clonotype was seen a few times. V gene TRBV7-9 combines with J gene TRBJ2-7, with a possible D match to TRBD1 (8 bases). This CDR3 has 16 amino acids. V lost 5 bases to trimming and J lost 4 bases, with 21 bases between them. The germline CDR1 and CDR2 sequences are SEHNR and FQNEAQ (reference sequence). CDR3 sequence: CASSASGGRGRYEQYF. The DNA of the CDR3 is TGTGCCAGCAGCGCCTCGGGGGGCAGGGGGCGGTACGAGCAGTACTTC.

The chain employs TRBV7-8 and TRBJ2-5; perhaps TRBD1 as D (5 bases). The V and J ends lost 4 bases and 5 bases respectively, with 14 bases between them. The CDR3 runs to 14 residues. The germline gives CDR1 SGHVS, CDR2 FQNEAQ. CDR3 DNA: TGTGCCAGCAGCTACCACAGGAGTTGGGAGACCCAGTACTTC. It encodes CASSYHRSWETQYF.

This clonotype was observed a few times. The chain carries TRBV6-2 or TRBV6-3 and TRBJ1-1; D unclear. The CDR3 contains 10 residues. Between the trimmed V and J ends, which lost 4 bases and 5 bases, there was a span of 2 bases. Germline CDR1 is MNHEY and CDR2 is SVGEGT. DNA for the CDR3: TGTGCCAGCAGTTCAACTGAAGCTTTCTTT. Its protein product is CASSSTEAFF.

There are a few counts of this clonotype. The V gene is TRBV5-1, the J gene TRBJ2-7; TRBD1 agrees at 9 bases. J lost 4 bases, V lost 4 bases, and 9 bases had no gene match. CDR3 size: 15 residues. Looked up from germline, CDR1 is SGHRS and CDR2 is YFSETQ. The CDR3 nucleotides are TGCGCCAGCAGCCCACTGGGGACAGGGAGGTACGAGCAGTACTTC. Translating gives CASSPLGTGRYEQYF.

This clonotype was seen many times. The chain couples TRBV6-1 to TRBJ1-5; D perhaps matches TRBD1 (5 bases). This CDR3 has 15 amino acids. CDR1 MNHNS and CDR2 SASEGT come from the germline V gene. Trimming cost V 3 bases and J 2 bases, with 11 bases left between them. The CDR3 bases are TGTGCCAGCAGTGATGGGGAAGGGGGCAATCAGCCCCAGCATTTT. It specifies CASSDGEGGNQPQHF.

J is TRBJ2-7 and V is TRBV15; 9 bases are a match to TRBD1. The germline V gene has CDR1 LNHNV and CDR2 YYDKDF (reference sequence). V dropped 5 bases and J dropped 6; count of bases not matched to a gene: 8. This CDR3 has 14 residues. The CDR3 is CATSRDRVSVEQYV. The CDR3 bases are TGTGCCACCAGCCGGGACAGGGTTTCGGTCGAGCAGTACGTC.

This clonotype was counted a few times. The chain uses TRBV4-2 and TRBJ1-1; TRBD1 is a possible D gene (6 bases). Germline V CDR1 and CDR2: LGHNA, YNFKEQ. The CDR3 runs to 15 residues. The V and J ends lost 0 bases and 4 bases respectively, with 12 bases between them. Here the CDR3 reads CASSQEQGSSTEAFF. Here the CDR3 DNA reads TGTGCCAGCAGCCAAGAACAGGGCTCGAGCACTGAAGCTTTCTTT.

A few counts support this clonotype. This chain connects TRBV29-1 to TRBJ2-7; TRBD2 might be the D (6 bases). The CDR3 consists of 13 residues. The V end lost 5 bases, the J end lost 2 bases, and 13 bases lay between the germline ends. Germline CDR1 and CDR2: SQVTM and ANQGSEA. CDR3 region: CSVLPRGAYEQYF. CDR3 DNA: TGCAGCGTTTTACCTCGCGGGGCCTACGAGCAGTACTTC.

This clonotype was observed a single time. The chain recombines TRBV28 with TRBJ2-2; possible D gene TRBD1, 6 bases. Germline CDR1 MDHEN, CDR2 SYDVKM. Trimming left V 6 bases short and J 6 bases short, with 11 bases between. The CDR3 is 13 residues long. The DNA of the CDR3 is TGTGCCAGCAGCCCTTCAGGGGCCGGGGAGCTGTTTTTT. Protein product: CASSPSGAGELFF.

The chain carries TRBV7-9 and TRBJ1-2; tentative D call: TRBD1 (6 bases). The CDR3 consists of 15 residues. CDR1 and CDR2 (germline): SEHNR, FQNEAQ (reference sequence). Trimming left V 5 bases short and J 8 bases short, with 21 bases between. The CDR3 sequence: CASSPITPGGGGYTF. The CDR3 DNA reads as TGTGCCAGCAGCCCAATAACCCCGGGAGGGGGAGGCTACACCTTC. The full variable domain, rest sourced from reference TRBV7-9 and TRBJ1-2, is DTGVSQNPRHKITKRGQNVTFRCDPISEHNRLYWYRQTLGQGPEFLTYFQNEAQLEKSRLLSDRFSAERPKGSFSTLEIQRTEQGDSAMYLCASSPITPGGGGYTFGSGTRLTVV.

The rearrangement joins TRBV20-1 to TRBJ1-1; the D gene is possibly TRBD1 (5 bases). V was pared by 0 bases and J by 4 bases, with 15 bases between. This CDR3 contains 15 residues. Germline V lookup: CDR1 DFQATT, CDR2 SNEGSKA (reference sequence). The CDR3 DNA is TGCAGTGCTAGAGATATGGATGGGACCGCCACTGAAGCTTTCTTT. It encodes CSARDMDGTATEAFF.

This clonotype has just a few counts. This chain uses TRBV7-6 with TRBJ2-4, with D tentatively TRBD2 (6 bases). Trimming removed 6 bases at V and 7 bases at J, with 16 bases between. The CDR3 totals 14 residues. Germline V CDR1 and CDR2: SGHVS, FNYEAQ. The CDR3 sequence is CASSPLGLGNIQYF. CDR3 nucleotides: TGTGCCAGCAGTCCTTTGGGACTCGGGAACATTCAGTACTTC.

The chain links TRBV7-9 to TRBJ1-2; TRBD1 matches 8 bases. The CDR3 has 16 residues. V was pared by 5 bases and J by 6 bases, with 14 bases of the junction left unmatched. Germline V gives CDR1 SEHNR, CDR2 FQNEAQ (reference sequence). CDR3 DNA: TGTGCCAGCAGCGACGTCACCGGACAGGGAAACGATGGCTACACCTTC. This gives the protein CASSDVTGQGNDGYTF.